A single sample gave rise to the 5 T cell receptor beta chains below, sequenced in a study of OX40 agonist ivuxolimab in advanced cancers. Profiling relied on immunoSEQ multiplex PCR, and the TCRdb table lists in-frame clones only, not all of them. The sample holds tens of thousands of clones, approximately 85% seen once. This sample comprised CD4+ or CD8+ T cells sorted from blood, obtained in a trial of the OX40 agonist ivuxolimab. Receptors were obtained from an adult with an advanced solid tumor such as melanoma, head and neck, liver or kidney cancer.

The chain has TRBV14 and TRBJ2-7; 8 bases are shared with TRBD2. Germline V gives CDR1 SGHDN, CDR2 FVKESK. The CDR3 is 15 amino acids. J was trimmed by 5 bases and V by 5 bases; bases with no gene match: 11. The CDR3 here is CASSLRTSPSNEQYF. In DNA, the CDR3 is TGTGCCAGCAGCTTGAGGACTAGCCCTTCCAACGAGCAGTACTTC.

This rearrangement joins TRBV12-5 to TRBJ2-1, with 7 bases aligning to TRBD2. Germline V gene lookup returns CDR1 LGHNT and CDR2 FRNRAP. Trimming took 7 bases from V and 7 from J; bases not matched to a gene: 16. The CDR3 has 16 residues. CDR3 nucleotides: TGTGCTAGTGCTACAATGGGAGGGCCCATAACGAATGAGCAGTTCTTC. As protein: CASATMGGPITNEQFF.

In its sample, this clone was seen once. In nucleotides, the CDR3 is TGTGCCAGCAGTGAATCCGGGGTAGTTTTGAACACTGAAGCTTTCTTT. Protein product: CASSESGVVLNTEAFF. The chain employs TRBV25-1 and TRBJ1-1; no clear D gene. This CDR3 spans 16 amino acids. Germline V CDR1 and CDR2: MGHDK, SYGVNS. Trimming cost V 1 base and J 0 bases, with 12 bases left between them.

The J gene is TRBJ1-5, the V gene TRBV19, with D unclear. Per germline, CDR1 LNHDA and CDR2 SQIVND (reference sequence). V was shortened by 5 bases and J by 4 bases, with 12 bases between the two germline ends. The CDR3 loop spans 14 amino acids. The DNA of the CDR3 is TGTGCCAGTAGTCCCGACTTCCCGAATCAGCCCCAGCATTTT. Amino acid sequence: CASSPDFPNQPQHF.

The V and J genes are TRBV29-1 and TRBJ2-4; 8 bases agree with TRBD1. The V gene's germline CDR1 is SQVTM and CDR2 ANQGSEA. There are 13 residues in the CDR3. The V segment lost 6 bases and the J segment 7 bases; nucleotides outside the gene matches: 8. DNA of the CDR3: TGCAGCGTACCGGGACAGGTGCTGAACATTCAGTACTTC. This sequence encodes CSVPGQVLNIQYF. The complete variable domain, with remaining parts taken from reference TRBV29-1 and TRBJ2-4, reads SAVISQKPSRDICQRGTSLTIQCQVDSQVTMMFWYRQQPGQSLTLIATANQGSEATYESGFVIDKFPISRPNLTFSTLTVSNMSPEDSSIYLCSVPGQVLNIQYFGAGTRLSVL.